Listed below are T cell receptor beta chains from one sample, sequenced in a study of blood T cell repertoires in COVID-19. Data came from immunoSEQ multiplex PCR; TCRdb stores just in-frame clones and leaves some out. The sample carries 300,000 or so clones, more than 90% recorded once. The sample was PBMCs or T cells enriched from blood (not recorded which). These receptors were collected from a man aged 55 to 70 who had recovered from COVID-19. Both conserved end residues are part of each CDR3. The D gene is left open where the match is weak. The size entry is marked missing in some rows and otherwise reads once, few, many or a size class.

j_call v_call clone_size d_call cdr3_nt cdr3_aa
TRBJ2-3 TRBV3-1/TRBV3-2 - - TGTGCCAGCAGCCAAGGGGGGCCAGATACGCAGTATTTT CASSQGGPDTQYF
TRBJ1-6 TRBV5-1 - TRBD1 TGCGCCAGCAGCTTGACAGGGGATAATTCACCCCTCCACTTT CASSLTGDNSPLHF
TRBJ1-2 TRBV30 - TRBD1 TGTGCCTGGACAGGGGGCTACTATGGCTACACCTTC CAWTGGYYGYTF
TRBJ1-2 TRBV27 - - TGTGCCAGCAGTTTAACAAAAAACTATGGCTACACCTTC CASSLTKNYGYTF
TRBJ1-5 TRBV10-3 - TRBD1 TGTGCCATCAGTAAGACAGGGGATCAGCCCCAGCATTTT CAISKTGDQPQHF
TRBJ1-5 TRBV18 - TRBD1 TGTGCCAGCTCGTCCGGGACAGGGGCCCTACTGAGCAATCAGCCCCAGCATTTT CASSSGTGALLSNQPQHF
TRBJ1-5 TRBV27 - - TGTGCCAGCAGCACCGGGATCAAAAATCAGCCCCAGCATTTT CASSTGIKNQPQHF
TRBJ2-7 TRBV5-1 - TRBD2 TGCGCCAGCACCCCGGGTAGCGGGAGAGGCATGTACGAGCAGTACTTC CASTPGSGRGMYEQYF
TRBJ1-4 TRBV7-9 - - TGTGCCAGCAGCTTGCAGGCTGCTAATGAAAAACTGTTTTTT CASSLQAANEKLFF
TRBJ1-6 TRBV5-5 - - TGTGCCAGCAGCACCCTGGCAGGTGCTAATTCACCCCTCCACTTT CASSTLAGANSPLHF
TRBJ2-3 TRBV6-1 few - TGTGCCAGCAGTGAAGTGTTCAGGGGCAACACAGATACGCAGTATTTT CASSEVFRGNTDTQYF
TRBJ2-1 TRBV10-1 few - TGCGCCAGCAGTGAGTTCCAGGGCAATGAGCAGTTCTTC CASSEFQGNEQFF
TRBJ2-1 TRBV12-3/TRBV12-4 - - TGTGCCAGCAGTCGAGTAACCAATGAGCAGTTCTTC CASSRVTNEQFF
TRBJ2-1 TRBV9 - - TGTGCCAGCAGCGTCCAATCCTACAATGAGCAGTTCTTC CASSVQSYNEQFF